The 10 T cell receptor beta chains in this list originate from one sample, sequenced in a study of T cell changes during pregnancy in multiple sclerosis. The repertoire was sequenced with immunoSEQ multiplex PCR; TCRdb's copy has only in-frame clones and lacks some. The repertoire holds about 34,000 clones, with roughly 90% as singletons. The material sequenced was CD8+ T cells from peripheral blood mononuclear cells, taken in the third trimester of pregnancy. These receptors came from a female donor with multiple sclerosis, enrolled in a pregnancy study.

The chain combines TRBV7-8 with TRBJ1-4; possible D gene TRBD1, 5 bases. Trimming cost V 5 bases and J 7 bases, with 17 bases left between them. This CDR3 comprises 15 residues. Germline CDR1 is SGHVS and CDR2 is FQNEAQ. The CDR3, as DNA: TGTGCCAGCAGCGGTGGGGGGTCAGAGCTTGAAAAACTGTTTTTT. It specifies CASSGGGSELEKLFF.

The genes are TRBV5-6 and TRBJ1-3; a possible D gene is TRBD1 (6 bases). V gave up 0 bases and J gave up 8 bases, with 6 bases separating them. CDR1 SGHDT and CDR2 YYEEEE come from the germline V gene. The CDR3 is 12 amino acids. For the CDR3, the DNA is TGTGCCAGCAGCTTGGGGGGGCACACCATATATTTT. This encodes CASSLGGHTIYF. Variable domain in full (rest from reference TRBV5-6 and TRBJ1-3): DAGVTQSPTHLIKTRGQQVTLRCSPKSGHDTVSWYQQALGQGPQFIFQYYEEEERQRGNFPDRFSGHQFPNYSSELNVNALLLGDSALYLCASSLGGHTIYFGEGSWLTVV.

The V call is TRBV15, the J call TRBJ2-7, with 7 positions matching TRBD1. This CDR3 has 13 residues. The J segment lost 4 bases and the V segment lost 5 bases, leaving 5 bases of the junction unmatched. Germline V lookup: CDR1 LNHNV, CDR2 YYDKDF (reference sequence). The CDR3 loop reads CATSAGTAYEQYF. Here the CDR3 DNA reads TGTGCCACCAGCGCCGGGACAGCTTACGAGCAGTACTTC.

The V call is TRBV27, the J call TRBJ2-7, with TRBD1 as a possible D gene (5 bases). V was clipped by 6 bases and J by 0 bases, with 9 bases between them. In germline, CDR1 is MNHEY, CDR2 SMNVEV (reference sequence). The CDR3 runs 13 residues. The CDR3 DNA reads as TGTGCCAGCAGAGGGGCCGGCTCCTACGAGCAGTACTTC. Translating it yields CASRGAGSYEQYF.

This chain links TRBV25-1 with TRBJ2-1; D ambiguous. Germline V gene lookup returns CDR1 MGHDK and CDR2 SYGVNS. V was pared by 2 bases and J by 5 bases, with 7 bases between. The CDR3 is made up of 13 amino acids. CDR3 DNA sequence: TGTGCCAGCAGTGAACAGGAACACAATGAGCAGTTCTTC. Protein product: CASSEQEHNEQFF.

The chain couples TRBV11-2 to TRBJ1-5; D may be TRBD1 (5 bases). This CDR3 is built from 13 residues. Germline values: CDR1 SGHAT, CDR2 FQNNGV. V gave up 5 bases and J gave up 6 bases, with 11 bases separating them. The CDR3 DNA reads as TGTGCCAGCAGCCAGGGCGGGGTTCAGCCCCAGCATTTT. The encoded protein is CASSQGGVQPQHF.

The genes are TRBV13 and TRBJ2-6, with D perhaps TRBD1 (5 bases). Trimming left V 0 bases short and J 0 bases short, with 9 bases between. This CDR3 is 17 amino acids long. Germline CDR1 reads PRHDT; CDR2 reads FYEKMQ (reference sequence). In DNA form, the CDR3 reads TGTGCCAGCAGCTTAGGCCTTAGGGGCTCTGGGGCCAACGTCCTGACTTTC. It yields the protein CASSLGLRGSGANVLTF.

The J gene is TRBJ1-4, the V gene TRBV5-6, with 10 bases matching TRBD1. J was trimmed by 7 bases and V by 3 bases; bases with no gene match: 12. CDR3 length: 17 amino acids. Germline V lookup: CDR1 SGHDT, CDR2 YYEEEE. CDR3 DNA sequence: TGTGCCAGCAGCTACGTACCTACGGACAGGGGGGGTGAAAAACTGTTTTTT. Encoded protein: CASSYVPTDRGGEKLFF.

This sequence joins TRBV6-5 and TRBJ2-7, with 8 bases aligning to TRBD1. Germline lookup yields CDR1 MNHEY and CDR2 SVGAGI. The V and J ends lost 6 bases and 4 bases, in that order; junction bases with no gene match: 8. The CDR3 consists of 14 residues. The CDR3 coding sequence is TGTGCCAGCAGGGCAGGGGGCACTGGGTACGAGCAGTACTTC. Its protein product is CASRAGGTGYEQYF.

The J gene is TRBJ1-2, the V gene TRBV7-2; TRBD1 aligns across 7 bases. The germline CDR1 and CDR2 sequences are SGHTA and FQGNSA. J lost 6 bases, V lost 10 bases, and 14 bases had no gene match. The CDR3 has 14 amino acids. CDR3 loop: CAIIDEGAPNGYTF. Here the CDR3 DNA reads TGTGCCATCATCGATGAGGGGGCGCCTAATGGCTACACCTTC.